This T cell receptor beta chain comes out of a study of T cells in Graves' hyperthyroidism and ophthalmopathy. Study-wide points: Most clonotypes that expanded in the thyroid above 0.001 also showed up in blood.

Amplification of TCR beta CDR3 regions used RNA as the template. A first-round RT-PCR of the TCR CDR3 used the HTBI primer set. TCRdb passed the multiplex PCR reads through MiXCR, listing each CDR3 protein once. The sample lists some 550,000 distinct CDR3 sequences; under 25% were seen once. This clonotype was detected ten times or more. Its antigen is not known. An approximately 10 ml volume of fresh peripheral blood provided the PBMCs. The clonotype originates from a man aged 18 to 29 with Graves' hyperthyroidism. Sequences were obtained from blood.

The CDR3 loop reads CASSSHRGSYNQPQHF. CDR3 nucleotides: TGTGCCAGCAGTTCGCACAGGGGGTCCTACAATCAGCCCCAGCATTTT. V gene TRBV6-2 or TRBV6-3 combines with J gene TRBJ1-5; 8 bases are shared with TRBD1. The germline V gene has CDR1 MNHEY and CDR2 SVGEGT. This CDR3 comprises 16 residues. With V trimmed by 4 bases and J by 3 bases, 8 bases remained unmatched.